This T cell receptor beta chain originates from a study of Graves' ophthalmopathy and Graves' hyperthyroidism (dated by TCRdb to 2017 to 2018). Looking at the study overall: Peripheral blood samples were taken at the time of initial diagnosis, before any treatment was given. The study used signatures of the TCR beta repertoire to tell Graves' ophthalmopathy apart from Graves' hyperthyroidism and to predict which patients would progress to ophthalmopathy. In total, some 140 blood samples were TCR-sequenced: some 43 ophthalmopathy, 75 hyperthyroidism and about 17 hyperthyroidism-to-ophthalmopathy patients. A discovery set of 100 or so patients (43 ophthalmopathy, fewer than 60 stable hyperthyroidism) was enrolled to explore V-J signatures distinguishing ophthalmopathy from hyperthyroidism. An independent validation cohort was composed of some 18 hyperthyroidism patients and more than 15 patients who later progressed from hyperthyroidism to ophthalmopathy. T-cell repertoires of thyroid tissue and blood were compared in several hyperthyroidism patients. Following sample collection, hyperthyroidism patients were given methimazole at a starting dose of 30 mg daily, and ophthalmopathy patients were given high-dose intravenous methylprednisolone. The approximately 90 discovery patients were divided at random into training and test sets in a 7:3 ratio. Study-level results and caveats: No statistical method was used to set the sample size in advance, and the investigators knew which group each participant was assigned to. Ophthalmopathy was separated from stable hyperthyroidism by the 13-signature model with roughly 90% sensitivity and about 81% specificity in cross-validation and with 80%/75% in the test set. In validation, the model predicted ophthalmopathy progression with roughly 68% sensitivity and about 73% specificity; some 13 predicted patients were CT-confirmed with GO in a median of around 6 months. Most expanded thyroid clonotypes with frequency above 0.001 were also detected in blood, suggesting blood repertoires may reflect the thyroid immune response.

TCR beta CDR3 regions were amplified from RNA transcripts for repertoire sequencing. The first round was an RT-PCR using HTBI primers with the Qiagen OneStep RT-PCR kit, and this first round was followed by a second-round multiplex PCR, then size selection and purification. The libraries underwent paired-end sequencing with 100 bp reads on an Illumina HiSeq2000. As for the original processing: SOAPnuke was used for read processing, and reads with adapters, uncalled bases, a mean Phred below 15, or no exact constant-primer or identifier match were discarded. High-quality paired reads were merged with COPE v1.2.5. Each unique nucleotide sequence was defined as a clonotype, and clonotypes were aligned to IMGT TRB V, D and J references with MiTCR v1.1. Only V-J combinations with frequency above 0.0001 were analysed, covering over 98% of repertoires. For each V-J combination, a TCR clonal expansion and chaos score was defined as F50 clonal expansion divided by the chaos observed in the TCRdist matrix. Features were reduced by Welch's t-statistics and random forest to about a dozen V-J combinations, which fed a naive Bayes classifier. The similarity between thyroid and blood repertoires was quantified using the Morisita-Horn index. TCRdb cleaned the public reads at Q25 with fastp, built clones with MiXCR and kept in-frame beta chains. Each CDR3 protein appears once, grouped with its most common genes and DNA. For this entry, the V and J calls and clone size follow TCRdb and not the study's own pipeline. A total of about 210,000 distinct CDR3 sequences appear in this sample, approximately 29% of them only once. Jointly, the top ten make up about 8.2% of the sample.

At the junction V is shortened by 4 bases and J by 7 bases; bases outside the gene matches: 9. CDR1 and CDR2 were assigned from the germline V gene as MNHEY and SVGAGI. The CDR3 sequence holds 14 residues, the cysteine and phenylalanine included. Just CDR3 DNA is preserved here, 42 bases in frame from base 1. Ophthalmopathy patients were characterized by moderately to severely active disease, a Clinical Activity Score of at least 3, a NOSPECS grade of at least 4, and a disease duration under 3 months. Anyone with other autoimmune diseases, uncontrolled infections, pregnancy or lactation was excluded from the study. Clinical symptoms, serum thyroxine, TRAb, thyroid ultrasound and orbital computed tomography were used for diagnosis. Ficoll-Paque density gradient centrifugation was used to isolate PBMCs from around 10 ml of fresh peripheral blood. Total RNA was extracted with Trizol reagent and quality-checked on an Agilent 2100 Bioanalyzer.

This clonotype was counted many times. Its cognate antigen has yet to be identified. Base quality data are lacking; no much larger clone is found one base away. Sequences were obtained from peripheral blood. The rearrangement combines TRBV6-5 with TRBJ2-7, with 8 middle bases fitting TRBD1. This clonotype originated in a man in his fifties or sixties with Graves' ophthalmopathy. Donor details come from another sample of the same person, matched by shared clones. The base sequence is TGTGCCAGCAGTTCCCCCGGACAGGGAGGAGAGCAGTACTTC. This is translated as CASSSPGQGGEQYF.